This TCR beta chain was retrieved from a study of T cells in pancreatic ductal adenocarcinoma. Selected pancreatic ductal adenocarcinoma patients had undergone surgery without neoadjuvant therapy. Study-level results: Compared with tumor, blood showed more total productive templates and approximately 8-fold more clonotypes.

As concerns this clone: Its matching antigen is unknown.

Assay used: immunoSEQ multiplex PCR; TCRdb lists only in-frame clones, some missing. The table shows roughly 100,000 clones, with more than 90% occurring only once. V was pared by 4 bases and J by 2 bases, with 19 bases between. CDR1 and CDR2 from the germline V gene are SGHRS and YFSETQ. CDR3 length: 16 residues. The sample consisted of PBMCs. The chain is built from TRBV5-1 and TRBJ2-7, with D possibly matching TRBD1 (6 bases). The origin of this receptor is a human donor with pancreatic ductal adenocarcinoma. CDR3 residues: CASSINPPGTTYEQYF. The DNA for the CDR3 is TGCGCCAGCAGCATTAATCCACCCGGGACAACCTACGAGCAGTACTTC.